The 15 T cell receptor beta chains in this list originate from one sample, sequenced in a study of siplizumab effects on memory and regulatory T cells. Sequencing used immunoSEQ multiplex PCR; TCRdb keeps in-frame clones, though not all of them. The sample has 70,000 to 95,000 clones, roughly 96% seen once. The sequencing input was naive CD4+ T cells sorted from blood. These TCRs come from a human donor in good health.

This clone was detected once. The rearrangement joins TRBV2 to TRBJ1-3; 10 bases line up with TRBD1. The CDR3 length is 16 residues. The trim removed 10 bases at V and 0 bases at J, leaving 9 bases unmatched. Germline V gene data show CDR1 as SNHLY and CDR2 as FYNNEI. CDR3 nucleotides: TGTGCCAAAGAACGGACAGGGGGGATCTCTGGAAACACCATATATTTT. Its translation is CAKERTGGISGNTIYF. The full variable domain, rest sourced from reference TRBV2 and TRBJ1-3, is EPEVTQTPSHQVTQMGQEVILRCVPISNHLYFYWYRQILGQKVEFLVSFYNNEISEKSEIFDDQFSVERPDGSNFTLKIRSTKLEDSAMYFCAKERTGGISGNTIYFGEGSWLTVV.

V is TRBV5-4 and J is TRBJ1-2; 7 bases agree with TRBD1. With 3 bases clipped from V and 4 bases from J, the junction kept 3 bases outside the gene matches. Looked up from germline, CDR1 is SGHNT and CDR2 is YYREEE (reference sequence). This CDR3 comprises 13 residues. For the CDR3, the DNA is TGTGCCAGCAGCTCTCCAGGGGGCTATGGCTACACCTTC. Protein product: CASSSPGGYGYTF.

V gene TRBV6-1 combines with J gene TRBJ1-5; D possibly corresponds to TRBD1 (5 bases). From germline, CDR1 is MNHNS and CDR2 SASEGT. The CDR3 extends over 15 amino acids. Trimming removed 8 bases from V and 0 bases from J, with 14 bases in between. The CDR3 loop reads CASRQGPNSNQPQHF. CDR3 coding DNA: TGTGCCAGCCGGCAGGGACCGAATAGCAATCAGCCCCAGCATTTT.

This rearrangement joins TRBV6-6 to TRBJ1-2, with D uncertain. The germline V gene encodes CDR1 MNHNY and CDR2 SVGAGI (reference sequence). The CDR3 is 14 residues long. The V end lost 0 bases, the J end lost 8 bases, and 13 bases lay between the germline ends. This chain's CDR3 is CASSYSMVVWGYTF. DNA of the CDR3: TGTGCCAGCAGTTACTCGATGGTGGTGTGGGGCTACACCTTC.

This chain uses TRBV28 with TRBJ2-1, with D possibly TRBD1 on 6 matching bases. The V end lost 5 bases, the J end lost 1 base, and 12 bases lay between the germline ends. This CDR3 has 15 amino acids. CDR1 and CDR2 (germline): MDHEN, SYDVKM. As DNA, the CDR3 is TGTGCCAGCAGTCGACCACAGGGTTCCTACAATGAGCAGTTCTTC. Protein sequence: CASSRPQGSYNEQFF.

The CDR3, as DNA: TGCGCCAGCAGTGACCCCCGGACAGGGGGCTCCTACGAGCAGTACTTC. Amino acids: CASSDPRTGGSYEQYF. The V call is TRBV10-1, the J call TRBJ2-7, with 10 bases lining up with TRBD1. The germline V gene has CDR1 WNHNN and CDR2 SYGVQD (reference sequence). V shed 3 bases and J 0 bases; nucleotides not matched to a gene: 5. The CDR3 length is 16 residues.

CDR3 in DNA: TGCGCCAGCAAGGTCTTAGTGTCGACAGATACGCAGTATTTT. Residues: CASKVLVSTDTQYF. This chain connects TRBV5-1 to TRBJ2-3; D call uncertain. Germline CDR1 SGHRS, CDR2 YFSETQ. The CDR3 consists of 14 residues. V shed 6 bases and J shed 3 bases, with 14 bases lying between them. The full variable domain, its missing parts supplied by reference TRBV5-1 and TRBJ2-3, is KAGVTQTPRYLIKTRGQQVTLSCSPISGHRSVSWYQQTPGQGLQFLFEYFSETQRNKGNFPGRFSGRQFSNSRSEMNVSTLELGDSALYLCASKVLVSTDTQYFGPGTRLTVL.

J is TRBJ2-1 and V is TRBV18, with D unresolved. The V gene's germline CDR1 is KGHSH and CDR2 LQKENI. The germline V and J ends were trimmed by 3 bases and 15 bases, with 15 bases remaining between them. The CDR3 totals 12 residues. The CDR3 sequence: CASSPSLSARFF. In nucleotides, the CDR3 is TGTGCCAGCTCACCCTCTCTCTCGGCCAGGTTCTTC. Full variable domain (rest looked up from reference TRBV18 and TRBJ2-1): NAGVMQNPRHLVRRRGQEARLRCSPMKGHSHVYWYRQLPEEGLKFMVYLQKENIIDESGMPKERFSAEFPKEGPSILRIQQVVRGDSAAYFCASSPSLSARFFGPGTRLTVL.

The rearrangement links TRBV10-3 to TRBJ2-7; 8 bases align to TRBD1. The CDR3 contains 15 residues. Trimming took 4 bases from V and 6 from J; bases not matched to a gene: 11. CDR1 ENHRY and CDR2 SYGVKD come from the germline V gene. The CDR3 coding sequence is TGTGCCATCAGTGCCGCGACAGGGGCCGGGTTCGAGCAGTACTTC. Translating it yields CAISAATGAGFEQYF.

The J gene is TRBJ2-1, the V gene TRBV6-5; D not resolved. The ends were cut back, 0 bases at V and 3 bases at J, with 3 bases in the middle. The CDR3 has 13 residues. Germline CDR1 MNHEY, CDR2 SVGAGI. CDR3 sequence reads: CASSYSNYNEQFF. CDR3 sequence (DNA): TGTGCCAGCAGTTACTCAAACTACAATGAGCAGTTCTTC.

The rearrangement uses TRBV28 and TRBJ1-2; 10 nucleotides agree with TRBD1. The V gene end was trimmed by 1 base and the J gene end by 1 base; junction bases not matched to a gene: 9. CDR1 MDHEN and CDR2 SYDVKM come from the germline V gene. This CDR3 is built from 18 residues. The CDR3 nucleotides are TGTGCCAGCAGTTTATTAGGGGACAGGGGACACCGTAACTATGGCTACACCTTC. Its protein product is CASSLLGDRGHRNYGYTF.

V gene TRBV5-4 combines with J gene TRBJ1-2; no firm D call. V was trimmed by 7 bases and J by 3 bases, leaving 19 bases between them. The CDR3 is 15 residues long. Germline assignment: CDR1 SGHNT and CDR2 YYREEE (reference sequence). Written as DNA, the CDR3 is TGTGCCAGCGGCCTGGCCGCGAACGGCTACTATGGCTACACCTTC. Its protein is CASGLAANGYYGYTF.

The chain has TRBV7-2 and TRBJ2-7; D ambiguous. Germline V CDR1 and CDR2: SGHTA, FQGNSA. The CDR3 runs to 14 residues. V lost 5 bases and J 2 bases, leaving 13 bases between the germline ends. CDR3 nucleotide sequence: TGTGCCAGCAGCCCCGAGCCAGGACCCTACGAGCAGTACTTC. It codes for CASSPEPGPYEQYF. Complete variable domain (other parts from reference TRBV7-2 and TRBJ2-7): GAGVSQSPSNKVTEKGKDVELRCDPISGHTALYWYRQSLGQGLEFLIYFQGNSAPDKSGLPSDRFSAERTGGSVSTLTIQRTQQEDSAVYLCASSPEPGPYEQYFGPGTRLTVT.

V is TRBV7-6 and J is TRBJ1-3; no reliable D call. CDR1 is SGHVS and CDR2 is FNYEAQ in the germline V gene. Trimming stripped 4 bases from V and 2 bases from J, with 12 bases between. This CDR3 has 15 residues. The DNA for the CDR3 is TGTGCCAGCAGCTCCGGACTCGAGACTGGAAACACCATATATTTT. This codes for CASSSGLETGNTIYF.

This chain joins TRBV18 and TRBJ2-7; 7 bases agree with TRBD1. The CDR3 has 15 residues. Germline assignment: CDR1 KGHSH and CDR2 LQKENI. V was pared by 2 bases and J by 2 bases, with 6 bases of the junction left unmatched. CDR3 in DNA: TGTGCCAGCTCACCAGGAGAGACAGGGACCTACGAGCAGTACTTC. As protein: CASSPGETGTYEQYF.